This is a list of T cell receptor beta chains from one sample in a study of cytomegalovirus exposure and HLA in healthy donors. Clones were read by immunoSEQ multiplex PCR, and TCRdb kept only the in-frame ones, dropping some. The sample holds 150,000 or so clones, 65% to 90% seen once. The sequencing sample was made of PBMCs. These TCRs come from a woman aged 50 to 60 in good health and CMV-seropositive. CDR3s include the opening cysteine and the closing phenylalanine or tryptophan. A D gene is named only where the DNA matches it firmly. Size is omitted from some rows. Given values are once, few, many or a class for expanded clones.

clone size	D gene	J gene	V gene	CDR3 length	CDR3 DNA	CDR3 protein
-	-	TRBJ1-2	TRBV5-4	16	TGTGCCAGCAGCTCTGGGGGGGGCCTATCTAACTATGGCTACACCTTC	CASSSGGGLSNYGYTF
-	-	TRBJ2-4	TRBV4-3	18	TGCGCCAGCAGCCAAGAATATTGGACAGAACTAGCCAAAAACATTCAGTACTTC	CASSQEYWTELAKNIQYF
-	-	TRBJ2-2	TRBV7-2	17	TGTGCCAGCAGCCCCTGGGGGACAAAATTGAACACCGGGGAGCTGTTTTTT	CASSPWGTKLNTGELFF
-	-	TRBJ1-3	TRBV2	16	TGTGCCAGCAGTGATAGGGGCTTCACCTACGGAAACACCATATATTTT	CASSDRGFTYGNTIYF
-	-	TRBJ2-7	TRBV7-2	16	TGTGCCAGCAGGCGGACACCCGGAGTGGAGTTCTACGAGCAGTACTTC	CASRRTPGVEFYEQYF
-	-	TRBJ2-1	TRBV7-2	16	TGTGCCAGCAGCTTAGAAGGAGCGGGCCGAAGGAATGAGCAGTTCTTC	CASSLEGAGRRNEQFF
-	-	TRBJ1-6	TRBV15	16	TGTGCCACCAGCAGAAATCTGGCAGGGAAGAATTCACCCCTCCACTTT	CATSRNLAGKNSPLHF
-	-	TRBJ1-5	TRBV6-5	16	TGTGCCAGCAGTTACTTGGGGCCACCTTACAATCAGCCCCAGCATTTT	CASSYLGPPYNQPQHF
few	TRBD1	TRBJ2-7	TRBV18	13	TGTGCCAGCTCAGAAAGTCAGGGGGCCGAGCAGTACTTC	CASSESQGAEQYF
once	TRBD1	TRBJ1-3	TRBV6-5	15	TGTGCCAGCAGACCCACAGGGGTTGGTGGAAACACCATATATTTT	CASRPTGVGGNTIYF
-	TRBD1	TRBJ2-4	TRBV19	15	TGTGCCAGTAACCCGACAGGGCAAGCCAAAAACATTCAGTACTTC	CASNPTGQAKNIQYF
-	-	TRBJ1-6	TRBV10-1	11	TGCGCCAGCAGTTGCGATTCACCCCTCCACTTT	CASSCDSPLHF
-	-	TRBJ2-2	TRBV4-3	16	TGCGCCAGCAGCCAAGTGGCGGGGATGAACACCGGGGAGCTGTTTTTT	CASSQVAGMNTGELFF
-	TRBD1	TRBJ1-4	TRBV4-3	14	TGCGCCAGCAGCCAGGACAGGGGTGGAGAAAAACTGTTTTTT	CASSQDRGGEKLFF
-	-	TRBJ1-2	TRBV4-2	15	TGTGCCAGCAGCCAAGACGGGGTAACGAGCTATGGCTACACCTTC	CASSQDGVTSYGYTF
-	-	TRBJ1-4	TRBV27	16	TGTGCCAGCAGCCCCAGAGACGGGATAGGGGGTGAAAAACTGTTTTTT	CASSPRDGIGGEKLFF
-	-	TRBJ1-1	TRBV4-1	15	TGCGCCAGCAGCCAAAGCCGGGGTCATGGCACTGAAGCTTTCTTT	CASSQSRGHGTEAFF
-	-	TRBJ2-7	TRBV29-1	11	TGCAGCGTTCTCCAGGGATACGAGCAGTACTTC	CSVLQGYEQYF
-	TRBD1	TRBJ2-7	TRBV9	14	TGTGCCAGCAGCGTAGGGGGGACAGGGTTCGAGCAGTACTTC	CASSVGGTGFEQYF
few	-	TRBJ1-2	TRBV25-1	16	TGTGCCAGCAGTGGCCCGAGACCAGACTCTAACTATGGCTACACCTTC	CASSGPRPDSNYGYTF
-	TRBD1	TRBJ2-7	TRBV27	17	TGTGCCAGCAGTTTATCAGGCCAGGGGGCCCGGGGCTACGAGCAGTACTTC	CASSLSGQGARGYEQYF
-	TRBD1	TRBJ2-7	TRBV15	14	TGTGCCACCAGCAGAGGACAGGGCACACGGGAGCAGTACTTC	CATSRGQGTREQYF
-	-	TRBJ2-3	TRBV5-6	19	TGTGCCAGCAGCTTGAACTCGGGAAGAGCCCAGGCTAGCACAGATACGCAGTATTTT	CASSLNSGRAQASTDTQYF
-	TRBD2	TRBJ2-1	TRBV27	17	TGTGCCAGCAGTTTATTTCCTCCGGGACTAGAGTACAATGAGCAGTTCTTC	CASSLFPPGLEYNEQFF
-	TRBD2	TRBJ2-3	TRBV5-4	15	TGTGCCAGCAGCCGCCGGGGGGGCCTTCCAGATACGCAGTATTTT	CASSRRGGLPDTQYF
-	TRBD1	TRBJ1-4	TRBV6-1	15	TGTGCCAGCAGTGCTCAGACAGGGGGCGTGGAAAAACTGTTTTTT	CASSAQTGGVEKLFF
-	TRBD1	TRBJ1-1	TRBV6-8	18	TGTGCCAGCAGCCTCCTCCTTTCCCCGACAGGGTGGAACACTGAAGCTTTCTTT	CASSLLLSPTGWNTEAFF
-	-	TRBJ1-3	TRBV5-1	15	TGCGCCAGCAGCTTGGCCAGGGCAGGAGGAAACACCATATATTTT	CASSLARAGGNTIYF
-	TRBD2	TRBJ2-3	TRBV2	15	TGTGCCAGCAGTGATGGTGGCGGGGGGACAGATACGCAGTATTTT	CASSDGGGGTDTQYF
once	-	TRBJ1-6	TRBV30	13	TGTGCCTGGCGTCGGCAGGGGAGTTCACCCCTCCACTTT	CAWRRQGSSPLHF
-	TRBD1	TRBJ1-6	TRBV15	16	TGTGCCACCAGCACCGCTCAGGGACAGCGAAATTCACCCCTCCACTTT	CATSTAQGQRNSPLHF
-	TRBD2	TRBJ2-7	TRBV27	19	TGTGCCAGCAGTTTATCGGGGCTAGCGGGGGGGCATCGGTCCTACGAGCAGTACTTC	CASSLSGLAGGHRSYEQYF
-	-	TRBJ2-2	TRBV7-6	14	TGTGCCAGCGGGGGGGGCCCGGGCACCGGGGAGCTGTTTTTT	CASGGGPGTGELFF
-	-	TRBJ1-2	TRBV30	11	TGTGCCTGGAACGGGATCTATGGCTACACCTTC	CAWNGIYGYTF
-	-	TRBJ2-1	TRBV5-1	14	TGCGCCAGCAGAAGCGTGGGCTCCTACAATGAGCAGTTCTTC	CASRSVGSYNEQFF
-	-	TRBJ2-1	TRBV7-9	12	TGTGCCAGCAGCTTGAAAGGGGATGAGCAGTTCTTC	CASSLKGDEQFF
few	TRBD1	TRBJ2-4	TRBV4-2	15	TGTGCCAGCAGCCAAGAATTGCGACAGGGAAACATTCAGTACTTC	CASSQELRQGNIQYF
-	-	TRBJ1-1	TRBV10-2	13	TGCGCCAGCAACTCACAGGGGAACACTGAAGCTTTCTTT	CASNSQGNTEAFF
-	-	TRBJ1-2	TRBV2	11	TGTGCCAGCAGGGGTGGAGATGGCTACACCTTC	CASRGGDGYTF
-	TRBD2	TRBJ2-3	TRBV7-6	13	TGTGCCAGCGCGGGCGGGGGGACAGATACGCAGTATTTT	CASAGGGTDTQYF
-	TRBD1	TRBJ1-2	TRBV7-8	15	TGTGCCAGCAGCACCACCCGACAGGGGGCCTATGGCTACACCTTC	CASSTTRQGAYGYTF
few	TRBD1	TRBJ2-7	TRBV7-2	16	TGTGCCAGCAGCTTATTAAGGTTGGGACAGGGCGGCGAGCAGTACTTC	CASSLLRLGQGGEQYF
few	-	TRBJ2-2	TRBV14	16	TGTGCCAGCAGCCAAGGACTCGTCCGTAACACCGGGGAGCTGTTTTTT	CASSQGLVRNTGELFF
-	-	TRBJ1-6	TRBV27	14	TGTGCCAGCAGTTTAGAGTGGGCCAATTCACCCCTCCACTTT	CASSLEWANSPLHF
-	TRBD2	TRBJ2-5	TRBV10-3	16	TGTGCCATCAGTGCACTAGCGGGGGGACCACAAGAGACCCAGTACTTC	CAISALAGGPQETQYF
once	TRBD1	TRBJ2-4	TRBV7-9	15	TGTGCCAGCAGTGAAGCAGGGGGAACCAAAAACATTCAGTACTTC	CASSEAGGTKNIQYF
-	-	TRBJ2-3	TRBV5-1	14	TGCGCCAGCTTAAGGGAACAGGTGACAGATACGCAGTATTTT	CASLREQVTDTQYF
-	TRBD2	TRBJ2-7	TRBV2	17	TGTGCCAGCAGGGGACTAGTCAGAGGAGGACAGTTTGAGGAGCAGTACTTC	CASRGLVRGGQFEEQYF